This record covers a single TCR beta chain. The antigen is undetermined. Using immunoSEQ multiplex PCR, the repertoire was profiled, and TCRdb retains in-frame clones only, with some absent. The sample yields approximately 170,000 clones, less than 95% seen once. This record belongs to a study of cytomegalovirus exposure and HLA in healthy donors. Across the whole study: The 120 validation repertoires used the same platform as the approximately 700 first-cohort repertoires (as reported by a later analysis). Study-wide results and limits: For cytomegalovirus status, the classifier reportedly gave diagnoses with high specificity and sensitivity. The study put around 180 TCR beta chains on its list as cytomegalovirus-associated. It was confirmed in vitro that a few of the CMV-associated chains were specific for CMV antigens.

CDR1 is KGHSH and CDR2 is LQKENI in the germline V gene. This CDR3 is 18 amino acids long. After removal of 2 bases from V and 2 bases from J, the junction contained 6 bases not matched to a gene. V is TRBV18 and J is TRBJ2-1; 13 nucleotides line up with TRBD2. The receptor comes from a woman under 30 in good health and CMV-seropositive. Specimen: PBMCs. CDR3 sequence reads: CASSPRTSGGATYNEQFF. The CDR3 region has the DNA TGTGCCAGCTCACCAAGGACTAGCGGGGGCGCCACCTACAATGAGCAGTTCTTC.